The source of this T cell receptor beta chain is a study of Ad26.COV2.S vaccination and SARS-CoV-2 variants. Profiling relied on immunoSEQ multiplex PCR, and the TCRdb table lists in-frame clones only, not all of them. The sample includes about 350,000 clones, 80% to 90% of them seen just once. The V and J ends lost 5 bases and 7 bases respectively, with 14 bases between them. Germline CDR1 LNHDA, CDR2 SQIVND (reference sequence). The CDR3 has 13 amino acids. Treatment here: about 20 received Ad26.COV2.S at low or high dose, single or two shots; roughly five received placebo; per-sample allocation not given. Day 63 after the first injection of vaccine or placebo was the sampling time.

The chain employs TRBV19 and TRBJ1-2; tentatively, D is TRBD1 (6 bases). Source: peripheral blood, taken in a trial of Ad26.COV2.S vaccine versus placebo. The source is a person between 18 and 65 years old who received the Ad26.COV2.S COVID-19 vaccine or a placebo. CDR3 amino acids: CASSEQGSGGYTF. CDR3 bases: TGTGCCAGTAGTGAACAGGGTTCCGGTGGCTACACCTTC.